This T cell receptor beta chain originates from a study of T cells in Graves' hyperthyroidism and ophthalmopathy. Whole-study results and caveats: In the blood, most expanded thyroid clonotypes above 0.001 appeared as well.

This clonotype came up once. Its antigen remains unidentified. TCR beta CDR3 regions were amplified from RNA. The TCR CDR3 first-round RT-PCR relied on the HTBI primer set. TCRdb re-called the multiplex PCR reads through MiXCR, storing one row per CDR3 protein. The top ten clones hold 15% to 20% of a sample with more than 550,000 distinct CDR3 sequences, around 20% of them seen once. Germline CDR1 is LNHDA and CDR2 is SQIVND (reference sequence). This CDR3 is 14 amino acids long. V lost 7 bases to trimming and J lost 0 bases, with 10 bases between them. The sequencing sample was made of blood. The TCR originated in a woman in her 50s with Graves' hyperthyroidism that later progressed to Graves' ophthalmopathy. V gene TRBV19 combines with J gene TRBJ1-3; D may be TRBD1 (6 bases). CDR3 nucleotide sequence: TGTGCCAGTAAGGAACAGGGCTCTGGAAACACCATATATTTT. Protein product: CASKEQGSGNTIYF.